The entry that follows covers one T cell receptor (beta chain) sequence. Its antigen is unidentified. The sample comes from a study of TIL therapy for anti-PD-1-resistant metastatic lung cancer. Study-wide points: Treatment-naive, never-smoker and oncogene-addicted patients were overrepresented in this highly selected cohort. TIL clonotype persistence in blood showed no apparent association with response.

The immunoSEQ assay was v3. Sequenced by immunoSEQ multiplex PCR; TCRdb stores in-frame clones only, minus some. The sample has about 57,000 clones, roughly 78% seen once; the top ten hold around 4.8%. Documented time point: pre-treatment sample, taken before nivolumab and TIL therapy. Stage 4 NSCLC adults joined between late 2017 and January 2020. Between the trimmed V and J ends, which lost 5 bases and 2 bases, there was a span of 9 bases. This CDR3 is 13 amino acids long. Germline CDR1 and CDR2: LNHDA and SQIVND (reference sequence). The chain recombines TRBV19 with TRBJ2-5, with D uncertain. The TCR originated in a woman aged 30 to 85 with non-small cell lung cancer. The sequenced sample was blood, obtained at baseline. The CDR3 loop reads CASSRMVQETQYF. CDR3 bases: TGTGCCAGTAGTCGGATGGTTCAAGAGACCCAGTACTTC.